Listed here are 29 T cell receptor beta chains from one sample, sequenced in a study of stem cell transplantation in POMP-related autoinflammatory disease. Generated by immunoSEQ multiplex PCR, the TCRdb table keeps only in-frame clones and is missing some. This table holds some 68,000 clones, approximately 91% found once. The material was CD4+ T cells from PBMCs, obtained after stem cell transplantation. The receptors originated from a human patient with POMP-related autoinflammation and immune dysregulation (PRAID). Some T cells may trace back to the graft donor.

This clone was recorded a few times. The chain employs TRBV28 and TRBJ1-6; a possible D gene is TRBD1 (6 bases). The CDR3 runs to 16 residues. Looked up from germline, CDR1 is MDHEN and CDR2 is SYDVKM. V gave up 3 bases and J gave up 0 bases, with 9 bases separating them. Written as DNA, the CDR3 is TGTGCCAGCAGTTTGGGGGGGCGCTCCTATAATTCACCCCTCCACTTT. As protein: CASSLGGRSYNSPLHF.

The genes are TRBV5-1 and TRBJ2-1; D tentatively reads TRBD1 or TRBD2 (5 bases each). Looked up from germline, CDR1 is SGHRS and CDR2 is YFSETQ. Trimming removed 4 bases from V and 4 bases from J, with 9 bases in between. This CDR3 has 13 residues. The chain's CDR3 is CASSAGTYNEQFF. CDR3 nucleotides: TGCGCCAGCAGCGCAGGGACGTACAATGAGCAGTTCTTC. Full variable domain (missing parts from reference TRBV5-1 and TRBJ2-1): KAGVTQTPRYLIKTRGQQVTLSCSPISGHRSVSWYQQTPGQGLQFLFEYFSETQRNKGNFPGRFSGRQFSNSRSEMNVSTLELGDSALYLCASSAGTYNEQFFGPGTRLTVL.

The chain employs TRBV25-1 and TRBJ2-3, with 8 bases that match TRBD2. Trimming removed 3 bases from V and 4 bases from J; junction bases left unmatched: 12. Germline CDR1 reads MGHDK; CDR2 reads SYGVNS. The CDR3 consists of 17 residues. The CDR3 reads CASSEGRGGNRADTQYF. Here the CDR3 DNA reads TGTGCCAGCAGTGAGGGCCGGGGGGGCAACCGGGCAGATACGCAGTATTTT.

The V call is TRBV6-5, the J call TRBJ1-6; TRBD1 matches at 7 bases. From germline, CDR1 is MNHEY and CDR2 SVGAGI. The CDR3 covers 15 residues. The V gene end was trimmed by 5 bases and the J gene end by 11 bases; junction bases not matched to a gene: 12. CDR3 loop: CASSTSGTELTPLHF. The CDR3 coding sequence is TGTGCCAGCAGTACCTCCGGGACAGAACTAACACCCCTCCACTTT.

The rearrangement uses TRBV5-1 and TRBJ2-7; unclear D gene. Trimming pared 0 bases from V and 0 bases from J, leaving 7 bases between. CDR1 and CDR2 from the germline V gene are SGHRS and YFSETQ. There are 14 residues in the CDR3. The CDR3 bases are TGCGCCAGCAGCTTGGAGCGACCCTCCTACGAGCAGTACTTC. Translated: CASSLERPSYEQYF.

This chain links TRBV14 with TRBJ1-6, with D unclear. The CDR3 length is 14 residues. V lost 1 base and J 8 bases, leaving 9 bases between the germline ends. The germline CDR1 and CDR2 sequences are SGHDN and FVKESK. CDR3 region: CASSQGGRYSPLHF. The CDR3 DNA reads as TGTGCCAGCAGCCAAGGCGGGAGGTATTCACCCCTCCACTTT.

The rearrangement links TRBV29-1 to TRBJ1-1; no reliable D call. From germline, CDR1 is SQVTM and CDR2 ANQGSEA. Trimming removed 6 bases from V and 3 bases from J, with 14 bases in between. The CDR3 is made up of 13 amino acids. The CDR3 protein is CSVEMGSHTEAFF. The CDR3, as DNA: TGCAGCGTCGAGATGGGGTCACACACTGAAGCTTTCTTT. Complete variable domain (other parts from reference TRBV29-1 and TRBJ1-1): SAVISQKPSRDICQRGTSLTIQCQVDSQVTMMFWYRQQPGQSLTLIATANQGSEATYESGFVIDKFPISRPNLTFSTLTVSNMSPEDSSIYLCSVEMGSHTEAFFGQGTRLTVV.

The rearrangement links TRBV18 to TRBJ2-1; tentatively, D is TRBD2 (6 bases). Germline CDR1 KGHSH, CDR2 LQKENI. CDR3 length equals 13 residues. V gave up 1 base and J gave up 8 bases, with 9 bases separating them. In nucleotides, the CDR3 is TGTGCCAGCTCACCACAAGCGGGCCATGAGCAGTTCTTC. Amino acids: CASSPQAGHEQFF.

The chain combines TRBV7-3 with TRBJ2-1; D uncertain. V lost 1 base, J lost 1 base, and 5 bases lay in between. Germline CDR1 is SGHTA and CDR2 is FQGTGA. This CDR3 comprises 14 residues. For the CDR3, the DNA is TGTGCCAGCAGCTTAATGAGTTCCTACAATGAGCAGTTCTTC. Protein product: CASSLMSSYNEQFF.

The V call is TRBV24-1, the J call TRBJ2-5, with 7 bases that match TRBD1. V trimming: 3 bases; J trimming: 0 bases; junction bases outside the gene matches: 9. The CDR3 has 17 amino acids. Germline loops: CDR1 KGHDR, CDR2 SFDVKD. The CDR3 region is CATSDRRTGGYQETQYF. CDR3 nucleotide sequence: TGTGCCACCAGTGATCGCCGGACAGGCGGGTACCAAGAGACCCAGTACTTC.

V is TRBV6-5 and J is TRBJ2-7; D remains unclear. The CDR3 consists of 12 residues. V was clipped by 6 bases and J by 9 bases, with 15 bases between them. The germline gives CDR1 MNHEY, CDR2 SVGAGI. The CDR3 DNA is TGTGCCAGCAGGCCCGACATCTTCGTGCAGTACGTC. Translation gives CASRPDIFVQYV.

The V and J genes are TRBV10-2 and TRBJ2-5, with a weak D call TRBD1 (6 bases). V was clipped by 6 bases and J by 4 bases, with 12 bases between them. Looked up from germline, CDR1 is WSHSY and CDR2 is SAAADI. This CDR3 is built from 13 residues. This chain's CDR3 is CASRRVQGETQYF. The CDR3, as DNA: TGCGCCAGCAGGAGGGTACAGGGAGAGACCCAGTACTTC.

The chain combines TRBV14 with TRBJ2-7; D is uncertain. Trimming removed 0 bases at V and 5 bases at J, with 20 bases between. CDR3 length equals 17 residues. Germline lookup yields CDR1 SGHDN and CDR2 FVKESK. In DNA form, the CDR3 reads TGTGCCAGCAGCCAAGATGACACAGTTCTTAAAACCAACGAGCAGTACTTC. It yields the protein CASSQDDTVLKTNEQYF.

The V gene is TRBV5-1, the J gene TRBJ2-3, with D tentatively TRBD1 (6 bases). Germline-derived CDR1 and CDR2 are SGHRS and YFSETQ. The CDR3 extends over 14 amino acids. V was cut by 2 bases and J by 1 base, with 8 bases left in between. Written as DNA, the CDR3 is TGCGCCAGCAGCTTTGGGGGCCGCACAGATACGCAGTATTTT. Amino acids: CASSFGGRTDTQYF. Drawing the rest from reference TRBV5-1 and TRBJ2-3, the complete variable domain is KAGVTQTPRYLIKTRGQQVTLSCSPISGHRSVSWYQQTPGQGLQFLFEYFSETQRNKGNFPGRFSGRQFSNSRSEMNVSTLELGDSALYLCASSFGGRTDTQYFGPGTRLTVL.

V usage is TRBV3-1 (or the pseudogene TRBV3-2) and J usage is TRBJ2-1; D is unclear. The length of the CDR3 is 14 residues. Germline V gene data show CDR1 as LGHDT and CDR2 as YNNKEL (reference sequence). The germline V and J ends were trimmed by 1 base and 3 bases, with 7 bases remaining between them. CDR3 nucleotides: TGTGCCAGCAGCCAAGGTCAGAACTACAATGAGCAGTTCTTC. This sequence encodes CASSQGQNYNEQFF.

CDR3 loop: CASSGEFNSPLHF. CDR3 coding DNA: TGTGCCAGCAGTGGAGAATTTAATTCACCCCTCCACTTT. The V call is TRBV6-4, the J call TRBJ1-6; D is unresolved. This CDR3 is 13 amino acids long. The V and J ends lost 4 bases and 6 bases respectively, with 7 bases between them. CDR1 is MRHNA and CDR2 is SNTAGT in the germline V gene.

Written as DNA, the CDR3 is TGTGCCAGCAGGAAGGTAGGGGGCCAGTACGAGCAGTACTTC. Amino acid sequence: CASRKVGGQYEQYF. The gene calls are TRBV27 and TRBJ2-7; TRBD1 aligns across 7 bases. Trimming at V came to 6 bases and at J to 4 bases, leaving 9 bases not matched to a gene. CDR3 length equals 14 residues. Per germline, CDR1 MNHEY and CDR2 SMNVEV (reference sequence).

J is TRBJ1-2 and V is TRBV27; tentatively, D is TRBD1 (5 bases). The germline V gene has CDR1 MNHEY and CDR2 SMNVEV (reference sequence). Deletions cut 3 bases from V and 7 bases from J, with 18 bases between. The CDR3 spans 15 residues. CDR3 coding DNA: TGTGCCAGCAGTTTTCAGGAGCAGGGTTCTTCTGGCTACACCTTC. Translating it yields CASSFQEQGSSGYTF.

The chain uses TRBV7-9 and TRBJ2-1; 8 bases line up with TRBD1. This CDR3 is built from 17 residues. The germline CDR1 and CDR2 sequences are SEHNR and FQNEAQ (reference sequence). The J segment lost 8 bases and the V segment lost 5 bases, leaving 17 bases of the junction unmatched. This CDR3 is CASSPRTGLLGVDEQFF. Written as DNA, the CDR3 is TGTGCCAGCAGCCCCCGGACAGGGCTGCTCGGGGTCGATGAGCAGTTCTTC.

V and J are TRBV7-2 and TRBJ1-5; TRBD1 matches 7 bases. This CDR3 is built from 15 residues. Germline CDR1 and CDR2: SGHTA and FQGNSA. Trimming removed 2 bases from V and 7 bases from J; junction bases left unmatched: 8. The CDR3 bases are TGTGCCAGCAGCTTATCCGACAGGGAGGGACAGCCCCAGCATTTT. It translates to CASSLSDREGQPQHF.

In its sample, this clone was seen once. The chain joins TRBV4-1 to TRBJ2-7, with D possibly being TRBD1 (6 bases). This CDR3 contains 16 residues. Trimming pared 4 bases from V and 3 bases from J, leaving 19 bases between. Looked up from germline, CDR1 is MGHRA and CDR2 is YSYEKL. The CDR3 is CASSRGPPDRNYEQYV. The CDR3 DNA is TGCGCCAGCAGCCGAGGCCCTCCGGACAGAAACTACGAGCAGTACGTC.

V usage is TRBV5-6 and J usage is TRBJ1-1; tentative D call: TRBD1 (5 bases). Per germline, CDR1 SGHDT and CDR2 YYEEEE. The CDR3 length is 16 residues. V was pared by 0 bases and J by 3 bases, with 15 bases between. CDR3 nucleotides: TGTGCCAGCAGCTTGGCGGGTGTCGGGGGGGACACTGAAGCTTTCTTT. Translating gives CASSLAGVGGDTEAFF.

The chain couples TRBV6-5 to TRBJ2-7, with 11 bases that match TRBD1. J was trimmed by 4 bases and V by 6 bases; bases with no gene match: 5. Germline V CDR1 and CDR2: MNHEY, SVGAGI. The CDR3 has 14 amino acids. The CDR3 DNA sequence: TGTGCCAGCAGCCGGACAGGGGGCTATTACGAGCAGTACTTC. This gives the protein CASSRTGGYYEQYF.

The chain employs TRBV5-1 and TRBJ1-1; D gene uncertain. The germline V gene has CDR1 SGHRS and CDR2 YFSETQ. The CDR3 length is 15 residues. Trimming shortened V by 6 bases and J by 0 bases, and 15 bases separated the two germline ends. The DNA of the CDR3 is TGCGCCAGCACAGACCGGACGGCGTTGAACACTGAAGCTTTCTTT. It yields the protein CASTDRTALNTEAFF.

The rearrangement joins TRBV10-1 to TRBJ2-7; D gene uncertain. V gave up 8 bases and J gave up 2 bases, with 25 bases separating them. Per germline, CDR1 WNHNN and CDR2 SYGVQD (reference sequence). The CDR3 contains 17 residues. CDR3: CASLSLRPDIVPYEQYF. The CDR3 DNA follows: TGCGCCAGCTTATCCCTAAGGCCCGATATTGTGCCCTACGAGCAGTACTTC.

The chain is built from TRBV19 and TRBJ1-6, with D hard to call. V was pared by 7 bases and J by 10 bases, with 14 bases between. The V gene's germline CDR1 is LNHDA and CDR2 SQIVND (reference sequence). The CDR3 consists of 13 residues. The CDR3, as DNA: TGTGCCAGTACTGAGAACACGTTCTCACCCCTCCACTTT. Translating gives CASTENTFSPLHF.

The V call is TRBV18, the J call TRBJ1-1, with no clear D. Looked up from germline, CDR1 is KGHSH and CDR2 is LQKENI. CDR3 length: 13 residues. Trimming cost V 3 bases and J 0 bases, with 5 bases left between them. CDR3 protein: CASSPIVNTEAFF. The CDR3 nucleotides read TGTGCCAGCTCACCGATCGTGAACACTGAAGCTTTCTTT.

V usage is TRBV10-3 and J usage is TRBJ2-1; 11 nucleotides agree with TRBD2. V lost 3 bases and J lost 8; bases outside the gene matches: 15. The CDR3 is made up of 18 amino acids. Looked up from germline, CDR1 is ENHRY and CDR2 is SYGVKD. CDR3 residues: CAISEWGSGGADRYEQFF. CDR3 nucleotides: TGTGCCATCAGTGAATGGGGTAGCGGGGGGGCCGATCGTTATGAGCAGTTCTTC.

The CDR3 sequence is CASTSGMTDTQYF. The CDR3 DNA sequence: TGTGCCAGCACCAGCGGGATGACAGATACGCAGTATTTT. This chain uses TRBV28 with TRBJ2-3; 7 nucleotides line up with TRBD2. The J segment lost 3 bases and the V segment lost 7 bases, leaving 4 bases of the junction unmatched. This CDR3 contains 13 residues. Germline CDR1 is MDHEN and CDR2 is SYDVKM.